This entry lists 18 T cell receptor beta chains sequenced from one sample in a study of glioma-infiltrating T cells. TCR alpha and beta CDR3 regions were amplified from RNA using iRepertoire nested multiplex PCR. From the multiplex PCR reads, TCRdb called clonotypes with MiXCR, one entry per CDR3 protein. The sample lists 900 to 1,400 distinct CDR3 sequences; around 28% were seen once. The sequenced material came from glioma tissue, nonneoplastic brain tissue, or PBMCs (not recorded which). These receptors came from a human donor with low-grade glioma or glioblastoma, undergoing nonglioma brain surgery, or in good health (not recorded which).

A note on this clonotype: This beta chain turned up in a library designed for alpha chains; as an off-target read, its abundance says little. The rearrangement uses TRBV10-2 and TRBJ2-1; possibly TRBD2 for D (6 bases). This CDR3 has 16 residues. Trimming left V 7 bases short and J 1 base short, with 17 bases between. Germline CDR1 and CDR2: WSHSY and SAAADI. This CDR3 reads CASIGFLGGSYNEQFF. CDR3 bases: TGCGCCAGCATTGGCTTTCTAGGAGGGTCCTACAATGAGCAGTTCTTC.

Concerning this clonotype itself: Within a library made for alpha chains, this beta chain is off target, and its count is uninformative. This rearrangement joins TRBV6-1 to TRBJ2-4; 13 nucleotides agree with TRBD2. J was trimmed by 8 bases and V by 5 bases; bases with no gene match: 9. Germline loops: CDR1 MNHNS, CDR2 SASEGT. This CDR3 is 16 amino acids long. CDR3 nucleotides: TGTGCCAGCAGTTCTGGACTAGCGGGAGATTCTGACATTCAGTACTTC. This translates into CASSSGLAGDSDIQYF.

On this clonotype: The library was designed around alpha chains, so this beta chain is a stray read whose abundance carries little weight. The chain carries TRBV7-9 and TRBJ1-1; weak D call: TRBD1 (6 bases). Germline V gives CDR1 SEHNR, CDR2 FQNEAQ (reference sequence). Trimming stripped 6 bases from V and 0 bases from J, with 23 bases between. The length of the CDR3 is 18 residues. In nucleotides, the CDR3 is TGTGCCAGCAGGCCGTCGCGGGGGACACCTGAGATGAACACTGAAGCTTTCTTT. Residues: CASRPSRGTPEMNTEAFF.

This clonotype rates as large. This beta chain is a stray read from a library made for alpha chains; its abundance is not meaningful. The chain has TRBV6-2 or TRBV6-3 and TRBJ1-1; D is uncertain. This CDR3 has 14 residues. The ends were cut back, 5 bases at V and 0 bases at J, with 10 bases in the middle. CDR1 MNHEY and CDR2 SVGEGT come from the germline V gene. CDR3 protein: CASSKEGMNTEAFF. DNA for the CDR3: TGTGCCAGCAGTAAGGAGGGAATGAACACTGAAGCTTTCTTT.

A note on this clonotype: With the library built for alpha chains, this beta chain is off target and its frequency is not meaningful. V gene TRBV28 combines with J gene TRBJ1-3; 11 bases fit TRBD1. Germline trimming cut 7 bases from V and 2 bases from J; bases unmatched to any gene: 7. The CDR3 runs 16 residues. Germline CDR1 and CDR2: MDHEN and SYDVKM. The CDR3 reads CASTSWGQGAGNTIYF. CDR3 in DNA: TGTGCCAGCACCAGTTGGGGACAGGGGGCTGGAAACACCATATATTTT.

This clonotype is termed large. A library made for alpha chains picked up this beta chain off target, so its size means little. The chain couples TRBV25-1 to TRBJ2-1; D may be TRBD1 or TRBD2 (6 bases each). CDR1 and CDR2 from the germline V gene are MGHDK and SYGVNS. The CDR3 sequence is 14 residues long. Trimming cost V 8 bases and J 7 bases, with 18 bases left between them. The CDR3 reads CASAWPGAANEQFF. The CDR3 nucleotides read TGTGCCAGCGCTTGGCCGGGGGCGGCGAATGAGCAGTTCTTC.

As for this clonotype: Found in a library prepared for alpha chains, this beta chain is an off-target read, and its abundance has little meaning. The chain uses TRBV25-1 and TRBJ1-1; D is unresolved. Trimming cost V 9 bases and J 0 bases, with 8 bases left between them. The CDR3 totals 12 residues. Germline values: CDR1 MGHDK, CDR2 SYGVNS. The CDR3 DNA sequence: TGTGCCAGTCAGCAGATGAACACTGAAGCTTTCTTT. Translation gives CASQQMNTEAFF.

Comment on this clonotype: As an off-target read in a library built for alpha chains, this beta chain has a frequency of little significance. The V call is TRBV7-2, the J call TRBJ2-1; D is ambiguous. CDR3 size: 12 residues. Germline V gene data show CDR1 as SGHTA and CDR2 as FQGNSA. V lost 2 bases and J 9 bases, leaving 8 bases between the germline ends. CDR3 loop: CASSLIYGEQFF. CDR3 in DNA: TGTGCCAGCAGCTTAATTTACGGTGAGCAGTTCTTC. Complete variable domain (other parts from reference TRBV7-2 and TRBJ2-1): GAGVSQSPSNKVTEKGKDVELRCDPISGHTALYWYRQSLGQGLEFLIYFQGNSAPDKSGLPSDRFSAERTGGSVSTLTIQRTQQEDSAVYLCASSLIYGEQFFGPGTRLTVL.

Points on this clonotype: With the library built for alpha chains, this beta chain is off target and its frequency is not meaningful. The V and J genes are TRBV25-1 and TRBJ2-7; D is uncertain. The germline gives CDR1 MGHDK, CDR2 SYGVNS. The CDR3 extends over 10 amino acids. V lost 6 bases and J 3 bases, leaving 3 bases between the germline ends. CDR3 DNA sequence: TGTGCCAGCAGCGACTACGAGCAGTACTTC. Translation gives CASSDYEQYF.

This clonotype was observed a few times. The size of this beta chain means little, since it is a stray read in a library made for alpha chains. The chain has TRBV28 and TRBJ1-2; D may be TRBD1 (5 bases). Germline V gene sequence: CDR1 MDHEN, CDR2 SYDVKM. The germline V and J ends were trimmed by 3 bases and 2 bases, with 10 bases remaining between them. The CDR3 is 14 amino acids. CDR3 DNA sequence: TGTGCCAGCAGTTTCCAGGGAGGAAACTATGGCTACACCTTC. Its translation is CASSFQGGNYGYTF.

This clonotype was found a few times. This beta chain is an unintended read in a library built for alpha chains; its size means little. The rearrangement links TRBV6-2 or TRBV6-3 to TRBJ1-1; 8 positions match TRBD1. Germline values: CDR1 MNHEY, CDR2 SVGEGT. The CDR3 has 16 residues. The V gene end was trimmed by 6 bases and the J gene end by 4 bases; junction bases not matched to a gene: 13. DNA for the CDR3: TGTGCCAGCAGCCTTCGACAGGGGATTACGGTCACTGAAGCTTTCTTT. This gives the protein CASSLRQGITVTEAFF.

Note on this clonotype: Within a library made for alpha chains, this beta chain is off target, and its count is uninformative. The chain couples TRBV27 to TRBJ1-2; the D is unclear. Germline V gene sequence: CDR1 MNHEY, CDR2 SMNVEV (reference sequence). V was clipped by 3 bases and J by 0 bases, with 8 bases between them. The CDR3 has 14 amino acids. CDR3 sequence (DNA): TGTGCCAGCAGTTTGGCCAGGACTAACTATGGCTACACCTTC. Amino acids: CASSLARTNYGYTF.

This clonotype was found a few times. A library prepared for alpha chains yielded this beta chain as an off-target read; its size is of little meaning. The chain has TRBV18 and TRBJ1-5, with 7 bases fitting TRBD1. The junction had 5 bases not matched to a gene; V was cut back by 6 bases and J by 3 bases. The CDR3 spans 14 residues. Germline CDR1 reads KGHSH; CDR2 reads LQKENI. CDR3 protein: CASSPGQANQPQHF. The CDR3 DNA sequence: TGTGCCAGCTCGCCAGGACAGGCCAATCAGCCCCAGCATTTT.

This clonotype was counted only a few times. This beta chain represents an off-target read in a library built for alpha chains; its size is of limited meaning. The CDR3 coding sequence is TGCAGTGGTCCGACAGGTTTGAACACTGAAGCTTTCTTT. This encodes CSGPTGLNTEAFF. This chain uses TRBV20-1 with TRBJ1-1; perhaps TRBD1 as D (6 bases). Per the germline V gene, CDR1 is DFQATT and CDR2 is SNEGSKA (reference sequence). The V end was cut by 7 bases, the J end by 0 bases, with 12 bases between. This CDR3 is 13 amino acids long.

A remark on this clonotype: This beta chain is a stray read from a library made for alpha chains; its abundance is not meaningful. The chain combines TRBV28 with TRBJ1-5, with TRBD1 matching over 8 bases. V lost 6 bases and J lost 2; bases outside the gene matches: 6. This CDR3 is built from 15 residues. Germline CDR1 MDHEN, CDR2 SYDVKM. Here the CDR3 DNA reads TGTGCCAGCAGGGAAACAGGGGGTGGCAATCAGCCCCAGCATTTT. It encodes CASRETGGGNQPQHF.

This clonotype occurred a few times. With the library built for alpha chains, this beta chain is off target and its frequency is not meaningful. This chain uses TRBV7-2 with TRBJ2-4; D not resolved. The CDR3 extends over 13 amino acids. The germline gives CDR1 SGHTA, CDR2 FQGNSA. The V end was cut by 1 base, the J end by 7 bases, with 8 bases between. The CDR3 nucleotides are TGTGCCAGCAGCTTAGTTGGCGTCAACATTCAGTACTTC. As protein: CASSLVGVNIQYF.

Details on this clonotype: The library was built for alpha chains, so this beta chain is an off-target read and its size means little. The chain links TRBV2 to TRBJ1-5; no clear D. Germline loops: CDR1 SNHLY, CDR2 FYNNEI. There are 14 residues in the CDR3. Trimming pared 6 bases from V and 4 bases from J, leaving 13 bases between. DNA of the CDR3: TGTGCCAGCAGCCGGCGGTCCGGAAATCAGCCCCAGCATTTT. This codes for CASSRRSGNQPQHF. Together with reference TRBV2 and TRBJ1-5, the CDR3 gives the full variable domain: EPEVTQTPSHQVTQMGQEVILRCVPISNHLYFYWYRQILGQKVEFLVSFYNNEISEKSEIFDDQFSVERPDGSNFTLKIRSTKLEDSAMYFCASSRRSGNQPQHFGDGTRLSIL.

This clonotype came up a few times. This beta chain is a stray read from a library made for alpha chains; its abundance is not meaningful. The chain has TRBV20-1 and TRBJ2-5, with TRBD1 matching 9 bases. The CDR3 is made up of 14 amino acids. With 2 bases clipped from V and 4 bases from J, the junction kept 5 bases outside the gene matches. Looked up from germline, CDR1 is DFQATT and CDR2 is SNEGSKA (reference sequence). The CDR3 DNA reads TGCAGTGCTAGACGGACAGGGGTGACAGAGACCCAGTACTTC. The encoded protein is CSARRTGVTETQYF.